The present T cell receptor (beta chain) was sequenced within a study of shared clonotypes between healthy human individuals. This clone has just a few counts. As yet, its antigen is unknown. Repertoires were generated with immunoSEQ multiplex PCR, while TCRdb's copy carries only in-frame clones and drops some. The sample lists some 2.1 million clones; roughly 95% were seen once. The naive CD8 fraction comprised CD45RO-negative cells positively selected for CCR7 and excluded terminally differentiated effector memory CD45RA+ cells. Whole-study findings and limits: Only blood underwent sampling, and tissue repertoires likely differ. Measured sharing among donors was expected to vary with sequencing depth.

The length of the CDR3 is 13 residues. CDR1 LNHDA and CDR2 SQIVND come from the germline V gene (reference sequence). V lost 6 bases, J lost 0 bases, and 6 bases lay in between. Sequencing was performed on naive CD8+ T cells from PBMCs. This chain links TRBV19 with TRBJ1-3, with D uncertain. This sequence originates from a man between 18 and 35 years old in good health. Some clones in this sample may be carry-over from other donors' samples. CDR3 region: CASRGNSGNTIYF. CDR3 DNA: TGTGCCAGTAGGGGGAACTCTGGAAACACCATATATTTT. Looking up the rest from reference TRBV19 and TRBJ1-3 gives the full variable domain: DGGITQSPKYLFRKEGQNVTLSCEQNLNHDAMYWYRQDPGQGLRLIYYSQIVNDFQKGDIAEGYSVSREKKESFPLTVTSAQKNPTAFYLCASRGNSGNTIYFGEGSWLTVV.